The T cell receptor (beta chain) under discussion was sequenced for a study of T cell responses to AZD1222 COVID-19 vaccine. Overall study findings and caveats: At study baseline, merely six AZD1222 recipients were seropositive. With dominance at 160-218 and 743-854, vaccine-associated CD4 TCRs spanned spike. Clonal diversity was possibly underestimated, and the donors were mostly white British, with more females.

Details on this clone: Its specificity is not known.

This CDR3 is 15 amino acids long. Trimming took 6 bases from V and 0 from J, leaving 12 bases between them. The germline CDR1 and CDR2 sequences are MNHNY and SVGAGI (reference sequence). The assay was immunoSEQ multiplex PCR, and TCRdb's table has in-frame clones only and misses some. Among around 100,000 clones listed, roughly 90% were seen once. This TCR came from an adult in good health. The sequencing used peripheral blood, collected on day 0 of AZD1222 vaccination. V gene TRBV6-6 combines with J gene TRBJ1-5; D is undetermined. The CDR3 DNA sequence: TGTGCCAGCAGAAACCCGAGAGATAGCAATCAGCCCCAGCATTTT. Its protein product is CASRNPRDSNQPQHF.